A single sample is the source of the 14 T cell receptor beta chains below, sequenced in a study of cytomegalovirus exposure and HLA in healthy donors listed by TCRdb under 2017. Library preparation employed the immunoSEQ multiplex PCR assay. The multiplex PCR relied on a mix of 60 forward primers for TCR Vbeta segments and 13 reverse primers for TCR Jbeta segments. The table was pulled from immuneACCESS by TCRdb, which kept in-frame rearrangements only. Such tables lose some clones; where checked, under half of the loss comes from unresolved V genes, and the rest has no known cause. This sample is represented by 90,000 to 130,000 clones; over 60% of them were singletons. The leading ten clones occupy around 4.8% of the sample. Sequences were obtained from PBMCs. These receptors were collected from a young man in good health and CMV-seropositive.

This chain links TRBV7-9 with TRBJ2-3; TRBD2 aligns across 10 bases. From germline, CDR1 is SEHNR and CDR2 FQNEAQ (reference sequence). V lost 5 bases, J lost 2 bases, and 4 bases stayed unmatched. The CDR3 extends over 15 amino acids. This CDR3 reads CASSLSGGDTDTQYF. The DNA of the CDR3 is TGTGCCAGCAGCCTCAGCGGGGGGGACACAGATACGCAGTATTTT.

This sequence joins TRBV4-2 and TRBJ1-2; D may be TRBD1 (6 bases). Trimming removed 5 bases from V and 0 bases from J, with 16 bases in between. Germline lookup yields CDR1 LGHNA and CDR2 YNFKEQ. This CDR3 has 16 residues. DNA of the CDR3: TGTGCCAGCAGCTATCCATCACAGGGAGCTAACTATGGCTACACCTTC. It codes for CASSYPSQGANYGYTF.

There are a few counts of this clone. The genes are TRBV7-6 and TRBJ1-6; TRBD1 agrees at 7 bases. CDR1 and CDR2 from the germline V gene are SGHVS and FNYEAQ. V was clipped by 3 bases and J by 7 bases; unmatched bases: 3. The CDR3 spans 14 residues. The CDR3, as DNA: TGTGCCAGCAGCTTGGGACAGAGAAATTCACCCCTCCACTTT. This encodes CASSLGQRNSPLHF.

The rearrangement links TRBV4-1 to TRBJ1-5, with a weak D call TRBD1 (5 bases). Trimming took off 4 bases at V and 9 bases at J, with 22 bases between the two ends. Germline V CDR1 and CDR2: MGHRA, YSYEKL. This CDR3 has 16 residues. CDR3 amino acids: CASSLHILGEGGPQHF. Here the CDR3 DNA reads TGCGCCAGCAGCCTCCACATTCTGGGGGAGGGAGGGCCCCAGCATTTT.

This clone was seen just once. The V and J genes are TRBV5-1 and TRBJ2-1; 10 bases match TRBD1. This CDR3 spans 18 amino acids. The germline V gene encodes CDR1 SGHRS and CDR2 YFSETQ. V trimming: 0 bases; J trimming: 7 bases; junction bases outside the gene matches: 13. CDR3 sequence: CASSLALSGTGVHNEQFF. CDR3 DNA sequence: TGCGCCAGCAGCTTGGCTCTCTCCGGGACAGGGGTTCATAATGAGCAGTTCTTC.

The rearrangement joins TRBV19 to TRBJ2-2; D gene unclear. This CDR3 has 14 amino acids. CDR1 and CDR2 (germline): LNHDA, SQIVND (reference sequence). V was shortened by 6 bases and J by 5 bases, with 13 bases between the two germline ends. The DNA of the CDR3 is TGTGCCAGTAGAGAAAGGTCGACTACCGGGGAGCTGTTTTTT. Protein: CASRERSTTGELFF.

The chain carries TRBV6-5 and TRBJ1-2; TRBD1 might be the D (6 bases). This CDR3 is built from 15 residues. The V gene's germline CDR1 is MNHEY and CDR2 SVGAGI. V was cut by 6 bases and J by 3 bases, with 17 bases left in between. CDR3 protein: CASSPRLDSHYGYTF. DNA for the CDR3: TGTGCCAGCAGCCCGAGATTGGACAGTCACTATGGCTACACCTTC.

The genes are TRBV27 and TRBJ1-4, with 8 bases lining up with TRBD1. CDR1 MNHEY and CDR2 SMNVEV come from the germline V gene (reference sequence). After removal of 1 base from V and 5 bases from J, the junction contained 6 bases not matched to a gene. This CDR3 is 16 amino acids long. CDR3 nucleotide sequence: TGTGCCAGCAGTTTATACCCGGACAGGGAAAATGAAAAACTGTTTTTT. Protein product: CASSLYPDRENEKLFF.

V usage is TRBV29-1 and J usage is TRBJ2-1; D gene unclear. Germline-derived CDR1 and CDR2 are SQVTM and ANQGSEA. V gave up 3 bases and J gave up 10 bases, with 13 bases separating them. The CDR3 extends over 12 amino acids. The CDR3 is CSVEVGITEQFF. DNA of the CDR3: TGCAGCGTTGAGGTTGGCATAACGGAGCAGTTCTTC.

The chain recombines TRBV6-5 with TRBJ1-5; D is ambiguous. From germline, CDR1 is MNHEY and CDR2 SVGAGI. Deletions cut 6 bases from V and 5 bases from J, with 17 bases between. The CDR3 loop spans 15 amino acids. CDR3 bases: TGTGCCAGCAGCGAAAGGAGGGTTCACGATCAGCCCCAGCATTTT. Residues: CASSERRVHDQPQHF.

V gene TRBV28 combines with J gene TRBJ1-6; D remains ambiguous. The CDR3 loop spans 14 amino acids. Per the germline V gene, CDR1 is MDHEN and CDR2 is SYDVKM. The germline V and J ends were trimmed by 11 bases and 13 bases, with 24 bases remaining between them. CDR3 DNA: TGTGCCGCTCTTCCCCGGTCCCCGTCCGGTCCCCTCCACTTT. Translated: CAALPRSPSGPLHF.

V usage is TRBV19 and J usage is TRBJ2-5; D is possibly TRBD1 (5 bases). CDR1 LNHDA and CDR2 SQIVND come from the germline V gene (reference sequence). There are 13 residues in the CDR3. V dropped 5 bases and J dropped 4 bases, with 11 bases sitting between them. For the CDR3, the DNA is TGTGCCAGTAGTCCAGGGTGGCGAGAGACCCAGTACTTC. Translating it yields CASSPGWRETQYF.

This clone was counted between two and nine times. The chain employs TRBV29-1 and TRBJ1-1; perhaps TRBD1 as D (5 bases). V gave up 1 base and J gave up 1 base, with 7 bases separating them. Germline loops: CDR1 SQVTM, CDR2 ANQGSEA. There are 13 residues in the CDR3. This CDR3 is CSVEGQQNTEAFF. The CDR3 DNA follows: TGCAGCGTTGAAGGACAGCAGAACACTGAAGCTTTCTTT. Full variable domain (missing parts from reference TRBV29-1 and TRBJ1-1): SAVISQKPSRDICQRGTSLTIQCQVDSQVTMMFWYRQQPGQSLTLIATANQGSEATYESGFVIDKFPISRPNLTFSTLTVSNMSPEDSSIYLCSVEGQQNTEAFFGQGTRLTVV.

This chain joins TRBV7-2 and TRBJ2-2; TRBD1 agrees at 7 bases. J lost 5 bases, V lost 5 bases, and 5 bases had no gene match. Germline CDR1 SGHTA, CDR2 FQGNSA. CDR3 size: 14 residues. The CDR3 is CASSLRDRTGELFF. CDR3 sequence (DNA): TGTGCCAGCAGCCTCCGGGACAGAACCGGGGAGCTGTTTTTT.